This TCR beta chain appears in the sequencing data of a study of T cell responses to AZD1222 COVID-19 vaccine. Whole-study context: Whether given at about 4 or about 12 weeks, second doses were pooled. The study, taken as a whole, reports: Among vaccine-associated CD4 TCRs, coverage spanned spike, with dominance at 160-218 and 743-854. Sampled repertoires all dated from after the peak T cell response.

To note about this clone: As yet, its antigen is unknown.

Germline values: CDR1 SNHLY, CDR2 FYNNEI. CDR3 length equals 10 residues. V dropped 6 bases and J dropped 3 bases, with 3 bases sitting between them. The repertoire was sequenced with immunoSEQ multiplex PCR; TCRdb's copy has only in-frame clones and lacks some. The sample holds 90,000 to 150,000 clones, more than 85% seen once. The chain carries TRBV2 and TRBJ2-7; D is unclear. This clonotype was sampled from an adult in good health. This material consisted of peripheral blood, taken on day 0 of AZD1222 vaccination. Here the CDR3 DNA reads TGTGCCAGCAGCGGCTACGAGCAGTACTTC. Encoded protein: CASSGYEQYF.